This T cell receptor beta chain emerged from a study of blood T cell repertoires in COVID-19. The CDR3 runs 15 residues. CDR1 and CDR2 from the germline V gene are MNHEY and SVGAGI. Deletions cut 6 bases from V and 5 bases from J, with 19 bases between. The assay was immunoSEQ multiplex PCR, and TCRdb's table has in-frame clones only and misses some. The table includes roughly 160,000 clones, approximately 88% detected once. This clone was counted a few times. Source material: peripheral blood. The clonotype originates from a woman aged 60-75 years with acute or convalescent COVID-19. The rearrangement links TRBV6-5 to TRBJ2-5; the D gene is possibly TRBD1 (5 bases). In nucleotides, the CDR3 is TGTGCCAGCAGCAAAGGTACAGGTGGCGGTGAGACCCAGTACTTC. It is translated as CASSKGTGGGETQYF.